This is a list of T cell receptor beta chains from one sample in a study of blood T cell repertoires in COVID-19. The assay was immunoSEQ multiplex PCR, and TCRdb's table has in-frame clones only and misses some. Among roughly 220,000 clones, around 80% were seen once, and the ten largest hold less than 7%. Material for sequencing was peripheral blood. The receptors were gathered from an older woman with acute or convalescent COVID-19. Each CDR3 is given with its conserved first and last residue. The order of the fields is D gene, J gene, clone size, V gene, CDR3 protein, CDR3 DNA. The D gene is left open where the match is weak. Clone size, where shown, is once, few, many, or a class for clones that have expanded.

. TRBJ2-6 . TRBV30 CAWSGGARGANVLTF TGTGCCTGGAGTGGTGGGGCGAGGGGGGCCAACGTCCTGACTTTC
. TRBJ2-3 . TRBV6-5 CASSYAGEPTDTQYF TGTGCCAGCAGTTACGCTGGAGAGCCCACAGATACGCAGTATTTT
TRBD1 TRBJ1-2 . TRBV29-1 CSVGQGLSTF TGCAGCGTTGGACAGGGTCTTTCCACCTTC
TRBD1 TRBJ1-1 . TRBV5-6 CASSPDRGTEAFF TGTGCCAGCAGCCCGGACAGGGGGACTGAAGCTTTCTTT
TRBD2 TRBJ2-7 . TRBV2 CASRSGRATLEQYF TGTGCCAGCAGAAGCGGGAGGGCCACGCTCGAGCAGTACTTC
. TRBJ2-3 . TRBV7-9 CASSLRTSSTDTQYF TGTGCCAGCAGTCTCCGGACTTCTAGCACAGATACGCAGTATTTT
TRBD2 TRBJ2-1 . TRBV19 CASSIGASGALDEQFF TGTGCCAGTAGTATCGGTGCTAGCGGGGCCCTCGATGAGCAGTTCTTC
TRBD2 TRBJ2-5 . TRBV5-6 CASSLRRLAGVRETQYF TGTGCCAGCAGCTTGCGCCGACTAGCGGGAGTAAGAGAGACCCAGTACTTC
. TRBJ2-2 . TRBV27 CASSLLGDFGGELFF TGTGCCAGCAGTTTATTAGGGGACTTTGGCGGGGAGCTGTTTTTT
. TRBJ1-5 few TRBV24-1 CATSDSDGSRQPQHF TGTGCCACCAGTGATTCAGATGGCTCCCGTCAGCCCCAGCATTTT
TRBD2 TRBJ2-3 . TRBV11-2 CASSSALAAFTDTQYF TGTGCCAGCAGCTCCGCCCTAGCGGCCTTCACAGATACGCAGTATTTT
. TRBJ1-2 . TRBV27 CASSLSGGVGYGYTF TGTGCCAGCAGTTTATCGGGCGGGGTGGGCTATGGCTACACCTTC
TRBD1 TRBJ1-3 . TRBV30 CAWSVDRVDTIYF TGTGCCTGGAGTGTAGACAGGGTAGACACCATATATTTT
. TRBJ1-5 . TRBV7-2 CASSFRTDQPQHF TGTGCCAGCAGCTTCCGGACAGATCAGCCCCAGCATTTT
. TRBJ1-6 once TRBV28 CASSLARGGSYNSPLHF TGTGCCAGCAGTTTAGCAAGGGGGGGCTCCTATAATTCACCCCTCCACTTT
TRBD1 TRBJ2-3 . TRBV5-1 CASSRQGDDTQYF TGCGCCAGCAGCAGACAGGGAGACGATACGCAGTATTTT
. TRBJ1-3 . TRBV30 CAWTSTPGLGNTIYF TGTGCCTGGACCTCAACCCCAGGGTTAGGAAACACCATATATTTT
. TRBJ2-3 . TRBV7-8 CASSLAFPGNTDTQYF TGTGCCAGCAGCTTAGCTTTCCCAGGCAACACAGATACGCAGTATTTT
. TRBJ2-2 . TRBV27 CASSPLNTGELFF TGTGCCAGCAGCCCCCTTAACACCGGGGAGCTGTTTTTT
TRBD2 TRBJ2-1 . TRBV19 CASSRASGGYSYNEQFF TGTGCCAGTAGTAGGGCTAGCGGCGGTTACTCCTACAATGAGCAGTTCTTC
TRBD1 TRBJ1-2 . TRBV3-1/TRBV3-2 CASSQETGPSGYTF TGTGCCAGCAGCCAAGAGACAGGGCCATCGGGCTACACCTTC
. TRBJ1-3 . TRBV28 CASSRLRGLARDSGNTIYF TGTGCCAGCAGCCGACTTCGAGGCCTAGCGAGAGACTCTGGAAACACCATATATTTT
. TRBJ2-7 . TRBV7-2 CASSGSGGAYEQYF TGTGCCAGCAGCGGTAGCGGAGGGGCTTACGAGCAGTACTTC
. TRBJ1-1 once TRBV7-2 CASSPRGGPNTEAFF TGTGCCAGCAGCCCGAGGGGGGGTCCGAACACTGAAGCTTTCTTT
TRBD1 TRBJ2-6 . TRBV10-3 CAISESGTGDSGANVLTF TGTGCCATCAGTGAGTCAGGGACAGGAGACTCTGGGGCCAACGTCCTGACTTTC
TRBD2 TRBJ2-3 . TRBV4-1 CASSLTLAGADTQYF TGCGCCAGCAGCCTCACACTAGCGGGGGCAGATACGCAGTATTTT
TRBD2 TRBJ2-7 . TRBV5-6 CASSPLGGRAFDEQYF TGTGCCAGCAGCCCCCTCGGCGGGAGGGCCTTCGACGAGCAGTACTTC
TRBD1 TRBJ2-1 once TRBV24-1 CATSGLDRGDSYNEQFF TGTGCCACCAGTGGACTGGACAGGGGGGACTCCTACAATGAGCAGTTCTTC
. TRBJ2-1 . TRBV10-2 CASSEGPLSYNEQFF TGCGCCAGCAGTGAGGGCCCTCTCTCCTACAATGAGCAGTTCTTC
. TRBJ2-7 . TRBV10-3 CAISELIASYEQYF TGTGCCATCAGTGAGTTGATAGCCAGTTACGAGCAGTACTTC
. TRBJ1-5 . TRBV5-1 CASSPLAGPNQPQHF TGCGCCAGCAGCCCTCTGGCAGGGCCAAATCAGCCCCAGCATTTT
. TRBJ1-1 . TRBV18 CASSGLQGRTEAFF TGTGCCAGCTCAGGATTACAGGGTCGGACTGAAGCTTTCTTT
. TRBJ2-7 . TRBV5-4 CASSTRDGGYEQYF TGTGCCAGCAGCACCCGGGACGGAGGGTACGAGCAGTACTTC
. TRBJ1-3 . TRBV29-1 CSVEDGLRNTIYF TGCAGCGTTGAAGATGGACTAAGAAACACCATATATTTT
. TRBJ1-2 . TRBV20-1 CSASLFTGVSNYGYTF TGCAGTGCTAGTCTATTTACGGGAGTTTCTAACTATGGCTACACCTTC
TRBD1 TRBJ1-4 few TRBV6-4 CASRPGQGEKLFF TGTGCCAGCAGACCGGGACAGGGAGAAAAACTGTTTTTT
TRBD2 TRBJ2-3 . TRBV27 CASSLGLAGPDTQYF TGTGCCAGCAGCCTCGGACTAGCGGGGCCAGATACGCAGTATTTT
TRBD1 TRBJ2-7 . TRBV2 CASSETGFYEQYF TGTGCCAGCAGTGAGACAGGGTTCTACGAGCAGTACTTC
TRBD2 TRBJ2-1 . TRBV24-1 CATSDAGLAGGPNEQFF TGTGCCACCAGTGATGCGGGACTAGCGGGAGGGCCAAATGAGCAGTTCTTC
TRBD2 TRBJ2-1 . TRBV4-1 CASSQIDLELAGNEQFF TGCGCCAGCAGCCAAATTGATCTGGAACTAGCGGGAAATGAGCAGTTCTTC
. TRBJ2-2 . TRBV7-3 CASSRGTGELFF TGTGCCAGCAGCCGGGGGACCGGGGAGCTGTTTTTT
. TRBJ1-6 . TRBV4-1 CASSHSGIGEQGRWSPLHF TGCGCCAGCAGCCACTCGGGGATCGGCGAACAGGGACGGTGGTCACCCCTCCACTTT
TRBD1 TRBJ1-5 . TRBV6-5 CASRVGQDQPQHF TGTGCCAGCAGGGTAGGACAGGACCAGCCCCAGCATTTT
. TRBJ1-2 . TRBV27 CASSPTSLMGYTF TGTGCCAGCAGCCCCACTTCCCTGATGGGCTACACCTTC
. TRBJ1-1 few TRBV3-1/TRBV3-2 CASSQESLTGGGTEAFF TGTGCCAGCAGCCAAGAGTCCCTGACCGGGGGAGGCACTGAAGCTTTCTTT
. TRBJ1-2 . TRBV4-1 CASSQDPTGSYGYTF TGCGCCAGCAGCCAAGACCCGACAGGCTCCTATGGCTACACCTTC
TRBD2 TRBJ2-5 . TRBV6-1 CASSQNREVETQYF TGTGCCAGCAGCCAAAACCGGGAGGTCGAGACCCAGTACTTC
TRBD1 TRBJ1-1 . TRBV2 CARSQGDVNTEAFF TGTGCCAGATCACAGGGGGATGTGAACACTGAAGCTTTCTTT
TRBD1 TRBJ1-2 once TRBV9 CASSVEGQYGYTF TGTGCCAGCAGCGTAGAGGGACAGTATGGCTACACCTTC
. TRBJ2-3 . TRBV4-2 CASSQAEGTDTQYF TGTGCCAGCAGCCAAGCGGAGGGGACAGATACGCAGTATTTT
. TRBJ1-3 few TRBV28 CASVEGGNTIYF TGTGCCAGCGTTGAGGGAGGAAACACCATATATTTT
. TRBJ1-3 . TRBV27 CASSPYSGNTIYF TGTGCCAGCAGTCCCTACTCTGGAAACACCATATATTTT
. TRBJ2-2 . TRBV4-1 CASSQGDWGEIGELFF TGCGCCAGCAGCCAAGGGGATTGGGGGGAAATCGGGGAGCTGTTTTTT
TRBD1 TRBJ1-2 . TRBV19 CASNSGTANYGYTF TGTGCCAGTAATTCGGGGACAGCTAACTATGGCTACACCTTC
. TRBJ2-5 . TRBV7-3 CASSFGLTGGETQYF TGTGCCAGCAGCTTCGGACTAACCGGAGGGGAGACCCAGTACTTC
. TRBJ2-1 . TRBV5-1 CASSRQEFSYNEQFF TGCGCCAGCAGCAGACAGGAGTTCTCCTACAATGAGCAGTTCTTC
. TRBJ1-1 . TRBV6-5 CASLEGTEAFF TGTGCCAGCCTAGAGGGAACTGAAGCTTTCTTT